The clone carrying this T cell receptor (beta chain) was seen just once. In the original processing: Reference gene primer amplification gave nucleated cell count estimates. Using immunoSEQ multiplex PCR, the repertoire was profiled, and TCRdb retains in-frame clones only, with some absent. The DNA was the basis for D and trimming; V, J and clone size are from that table. The sample includes about 480,000 clones, 85% to 90% of them seen just once. The source of the sample is a study of blood T cell repertoires in COVID-19. Turning to the study itself: Samples came from the United States, Italy and Spain, spanning acute and convalescent COVID-19. T cells, B-cell-depleted T cells, or PBMCs supplied cDNA or gDNA.

Sequences were obtained from peripheral blood. The receptor's source is a young woman with acute or convalescent COVID-19.

The DNA of the CDR3 is TGTGCCAGCAGCCAAATGTCTCGCCGGACTTTATATGGCTACACCTTC. It specifies CASSQMSRRTLYGYTF. The V call is TRBV3-1 (or the pseudogene TRBV3-2), the J call TRBJ1-2; D is uncertain. Germline V lookup: CDR1 LGHDT, CDR2 YNNKEL (reference sequence). Trimming left V 2 bases short and J 5 bases short, with 18 bases between. This CDR3 has 16 residues.